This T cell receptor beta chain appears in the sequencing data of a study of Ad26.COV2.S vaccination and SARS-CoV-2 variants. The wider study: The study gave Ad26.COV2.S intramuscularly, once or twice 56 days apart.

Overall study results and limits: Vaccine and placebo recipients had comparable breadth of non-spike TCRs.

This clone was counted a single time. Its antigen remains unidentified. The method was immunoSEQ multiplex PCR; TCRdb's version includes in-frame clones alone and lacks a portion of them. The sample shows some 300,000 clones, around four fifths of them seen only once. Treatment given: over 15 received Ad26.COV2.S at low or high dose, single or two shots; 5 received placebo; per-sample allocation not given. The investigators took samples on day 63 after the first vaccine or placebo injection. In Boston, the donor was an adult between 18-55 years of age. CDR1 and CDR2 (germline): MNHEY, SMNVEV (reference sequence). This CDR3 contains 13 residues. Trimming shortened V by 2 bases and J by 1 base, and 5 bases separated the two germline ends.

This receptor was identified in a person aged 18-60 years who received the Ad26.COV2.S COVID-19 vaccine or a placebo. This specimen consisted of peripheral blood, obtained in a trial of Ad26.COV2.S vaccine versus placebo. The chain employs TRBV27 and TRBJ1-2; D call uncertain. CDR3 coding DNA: TGTGCCAGCAGTTTAGACATTAACTATGGCTACACCTTC. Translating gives CASSLDINYGYTF.